This T cell receptor beta chain derives from a study of CD8 T cells in ankylosing spondylitis (dated by TCRdb to the late 2010s). Broadly, across the study: T cell receptor beta repertoires were profiled in healthy donors and ankylosing spondylitis patients so that disease-linked TCR variants could be found. The whole study cohort included about a hundred healthy donors and around 24 ankylosing spondylitis patients. Peripheral blood samples were taken, and synovial fluid was additionally collected from ankylosing spondylitis patients.

This clonotype was detected ten times or more. Its antigen target is currently unknown. No clone much larger than this one lies a single base away; base qualities are absent. The reads were generated on an Illumina HiSeq 2500. Quantitative 5'-RACE with molecular barcodes was used to prepare TCR beta libraries. On the study's bioinformatics: Disease-linked TCR variants were identified with a new computational method built on a probabilistic model of VDJ rearrangement. Starting from the raw public reads, TCRdb applied fastp trimming at Q25, assembled clones with MiXCR and retained in-frame beta chains. Each entry merges the rows of one CDR3 protein and shows their most common DNA and genes. The V and J calls follow TCRdb's processing rather than the paper's. The sample has about 240,000 distinct CDR3 sequences on record, approximately 9% of them singletons. The top ten constitute approximately 7% of the sample.

General conclusions and limits of the study: The disease-linked clones were reported as significantly enriched in matched synovial fluid samples from ankylosing spondylitis patients. Blood from ankylosing spondylitis patients appeared to be characterized by a TCR beta motif made up of under ten highly homologous amino acid variants. The disease-linked clones showed a CD8+ phenotype and occurred at relatively low frequencies in peripheral blood. Some of the motif variants had been reported before in the synovial fluid and blood of reactive arthritis patients, a finding that suggests common disease-initiation mechanisms.

This receptor was taken from a male donor with ankylosing spondylitis or in good health (not recorded which). The sequenced sample consisted of blood, either unsorted or a sorted T cell fraction (not recorded which).

The CDR3 is CASSGTEAGYTF. The DNA sequence is as follows: TGTGCCAGCAGTGGGACTGAGGCGGGCTACACCTTC. The rearranged chain carries TRBV12-3 or TRBV12-4 and TRBJ1-2, with TRBD1 as a weak D call on 5 bases. V lost 5 bases and J lost 8 bases; the stretch between them is 12 bases long. From the cysteine through the phenylalanine, the CDR3 covers 12 amino acids. Just the 36-base CDR3 DNA is kept, in frame starting at base 1.